This record covers a single TCR beta chain. These data are taken from a study of shared clonotypes between healthy human individuals. Positively selected for CCR7, the CD45RO-negative cells used as naive CD8 cells excluded terminally differentiated effector memory CD45RA+ cells. Profiled with immunoSEQ multiplex PCR; TCRdb holds only in-frame clones, not every one. The sample has about 2.1 million clones; approximately 92% are singletons. V dropped 5 bases and J dropped 4; count of bases not matched to a gene: 10. In germline, CDR1 is LNHDA, CDR2 SQIVND (reference sequence). The CDR3 covers 15 residues.

This clonotype was obtained from a man younger than 30 in good health. Some clones in this sample may be carry-over from other donors' samples. The V gene is TRBV19, the J gene TRBJ1-2; 7 bases are shared with TRBD1. Source material: naive CD8+ T cells from PBMCs. The CDR3 loop is CASSEEGGAGYGYTF. The CDR3 region has the DNA TGTGCCAGTAGTGAAGAAGGGGGCGCCGGCTATGGCTACACCTTC.